Presented here are 7 T cell receptor beta chains from one specimen sequenced in a study of T cells expressing NK-cell markers. Reprocessing the 5' RACE reads, TCRdb reports a single entry for every CDR3 protein and omits DNA. The sample includes around 550,000 distinct CDR3 sequences. The sample taken for sequencing was blood T cells: a sorted CD56 or NKG2C T cell subset, CD4+ or CD8+ T cells, or bulk PBMC T cells (not recorded which). Receptor source: a man between 18 and 29 years old in good health.

This rearrangement joins TRBV11-1 to TRBJ2-7; absent DNA, TCRdb's TRBD1 call cannot be checked. This CDR3 is 15 amino acids long. CDR1 and CDR2 from the germline V gene are SGHAT and FQDESV (reference sequence). CDR3 amino acids: CASSSNRGRSYEQYF.

This rearrangement joins TRBV4-3 to TRBJ2-1; the D call of TRBD2 rests on TCRdb alone, since no DNA is present to check it. The CDR3 has 14 amino acids. The germline gives CDR1 LGHNA, CDR2 YSLEER. The CDR3 here is CASSRTSGRNEQFF.

The chain links TRBV11-1 to TRBJ2-1; with no DNA, the TCRdb D assignment of TRBD2 cannot be verified. CDR1 is SGHAT, CDR2 FQDESV, per germline (reference sequence). This CDR3 has 18 residues. The CDR3 loop is CASSPNPASGTSYNEQFF. The variable domain in full, with the rest retrieved from reference TRBV11-1 and TRBJ2-1, is EAEVAQSPRYKITEKSQAVAFWCDPISGHATLYWYRQILGQGPELLVQFQDESVVDDSQLPKDRFSAERLKGVDSTLKIQPAELGDSAMYLCASSPNPASGTSYNEQFFGPGTRLTVL.

The chain uses TRBV28 and TRBJ2-1; the TCRdb D gene call, TRBD1, has no DNA to confirm it. The CDR3 loop spans 13 amino acids. Germline assignment: CDR1 MDHEN and CDR2 SYDVKM. CDR3 sequence: CAISRGFLNEQFF.

J is TRBJ2-3 and V is TRBV29-1. This CDR3 spans 11 amino acids. Germline CDR1 and CDR2: SQVTM and ANQGSEA. CDR3 residues: CSGLSLDTQYF.

The chain joins TRBV24-1 to TRBJ2-2. The V gene's germline CDR1 is KGHDR and CDR2 SFDVKD. This CDR3 contains 13 residues. The CDR3 loop is CATTDLDTGELFF.

The CDR3 loop is CASSRDRELYEQYF. The chain has TRBV7-2 and TRBJ2-7; TCRdb designates TRBD1, a call that cannot be tested without DNA. The germline V gene has CDR1 SGHTA and CDR2 FQGNSA. The CDR3 is 14 amino acids.